The clone carrying this T cell receptor (beta chain) was counted a few times. This entry comes from a study of T cells after yellow fever vaccination. Trimming removed 1 base from V and 5 bases from J; junction bases left unmatched: 2. CDR3 length equals 14 residues. Germline CDR1 reads MDHEN; CDR2 reads SYDVKM. TCRdb used MiXCR to reprocess the 5' RACE reads, holding one entry per CDR3 protein. The sample includes a few hundred thousand distinct CDR3 sequences, 6.5% to 8.5% of them seen just once. The sample in question was PBMCs, obtained about 49 days after the first yellow fever vaccination. The rearrangement uses TRBV28 and TRBJ2-4; TRBD1 agrees at 7 bases. The TCR sequence derives from a young man who received the YFV17D yellow fever vaccine. CDR3 DNA: TGTGCCAGCAGTTTATCGGGGACAGAAAACATTCAGTACTTC. It translates to CASSLSGTENIQYF. Using reference TRBV28 and TRBJ2-4 for the parts outside the CDR3, the full variable domain is DVKVTQSSRYLVKRTGEKVFLECVQDMDHENMFWYRQDPGLGLRLIYFSYDVKMKEKGDIPEGYSVSREKKERFSLILESASTNQTSMYLCASSLSGTENIQYFGAGTRLSVL.